Here is one T cell receptor (beta chain) with its context. Its antigen is not identified. This CDR3 has 14 residues. Germline lookup yields CDR1 MNHEY and CDR2 SVGEGT. V was pared by 2 bases and J by 7 bases, with 12 bases between. These data come from a study of T cell responses to AZD1222 COVID-19 vaccine. Study outcomes and limitations: It should be noted that donors were predominantly white British and more often female, and clonal diversity was possibly underestimated. The study found vaccine-associated CD4 TCRs spanning spike, dominant at 160-218 and 743-854.

Profiling relied on immunoSEQ multiplex PCR, and the TCRdb table lists in-frame clones only, not all of them. The sample comprises over 120,000 clones, around 92% of which are singletons, and 1.5% to 2% rests with the top ten. Sequenced material: peripheral blood, taken on day 0 of AZD1222 vaccination. This chain connects TRBV6-2 or TRBV6-3 to TRBJ1-5, with D perhaps matching TRBD1 (5 bases). This clonotype was obtained from an adult in good health. The DNA of the CDR3 is TGTGCCAGCAGTTACGGGGGTCGGGAACAGCCCCAGCATTTT. This sequence encodes CASSYGGREQPQHF.